A selection of T cell receptor beta chains follows, all from one sample in a study of OX40 agonist ivuxolimab in advanced cancers. Repertoires were generated with immunoSEQ multiplex PCR, while TCRdb's copy carries only in-frame clones and drops some. The sample lists more than 70,000 clones; about four fifths were seen once. The sequenced sample was CD4+ or CD8+ T cells sorted from blood, obtained in a trial of the OX40 agonist ivuxolimab. These TCRs come from an adult with an advanced solid tumor such as melanoma, head and neck, liver or kidney cancer. Both conserved end residues are part of each CDR3. D genes are given only for firm matches. The size of a clone is reported for some rows only, either as once, few or many, or as a class for expanded clones.

v_gene: TRBV4-3; len: 15; abundance: once; d_gene: .; j_gene: TRBJ1-4; CDR3aa: CASSQDIATNEKLFF; CDR3nt: TGCGCCAGCAGCCAAGACATTGCAACTAATGAAAAACTGTTTTTT
v_gene: TRBV30; len: 14; abundance: .; d_gene: TRBD1; j_gene: TRBJ1-5; CDR3aa: CAWSGGGQSQPQHF; CDR3nt: TGTGCCTGGAGTGGGGGGGGACAGTCCCAGCCCCAGCATTTT
v_gene: TRBV7-9; len: 14; abundance: .; d_gene: .; j_gene: TRBJ1-1; CDR3aa: CASSLISVNTEAFF; CDR3nt: TGTGCCAGCAGCTTAATATCGGTGAACACTGAAGCTTTCTTT
v_gene: TRBV19; len: 15; abundance: once; d_gene: .; j_gene: TRBJ1-2; CDR3aa: CASSSPTAANYGYTF; CDR3nt: TGTGCCAGTAGTAGTCCGACCGCCGCTAACTATGGCTACACCTTC
v_gene: TRBV5-1; len: 15; abundance: .; d_gene: TRBD2; j_gene: TRBJ2-3; CDR3aa: CASSIGTSGSDTQYF; CDR3nt: TGCGCCAGCAGCATAGGGACTAGCGGGTCGGATACGCAGTATTTT
v_gene: TRBV27; len: 16; abundance: .; d_gene: TRBD2; j_gene: TRBJ2-5; CDR3aa: CASSPLAGSVQETQYF; CDR3nt: TGTGCCAGCAGTCCCTTAGCGGGGTCGGTCCAAGAGACCCAGTACTTC
v_gene: TRBV18; len: 16; abundance: .; d_gene: TRBD1; j_gene: TRBJ1-2; CDR3aa: CASSPSRDRTNYGYTF; CDR3nt: TGTGCCAGCTCACCTTCCCGGGACAGAACAAACTATGGCTACACCTTC
v_gene: TRBV27; len: 15; abundance: .; d_gene: .; j_gene: TRBJ1-5; CDR3aa: CASSFSQLSNQPQHF; CDR3nt: TGTGCCAGCAGTTTCAGTCAACTTAGCAATCAGCCCCAGCATTTT
v_gene: TRBV5-1; len: 14; abundance: once; d_gene: .; j_gene: TRBJ2-7; CDR3aa: CASSLLGAKYEQYF; CDR3nt: TGCGCCAGCAGCTTGTTGGGCGCGAAGTACGAGCAGTACTTC
v_gene: TRBV28; len: 13; abundance: .; d_gene: .; j_gene: TRBJ1-1; CDR3aa: CASTIYSNTEAFF; CDR3nt: TGTGCCAGCACCATATATTCGAACACTGAAGCTTTCTTT
v_gene: TRBV18; len: 12; abundance: .; d_gene: TRBD1; j_gene: TRBJ1-1; CDR3aa: CASSLQGTEAFF; CDR3nt: TGTGCCAGCTCACTACAGGGGACTGAAGCTTTCTTT
v_gene: TRBV9; len: 13; abundance: .; d_gene: .; j_gene: TRBJ2-7; CDR3aa: CASSRDSGYMQYF; CDR3nt: TGTGCCAGCAGCAGGGACTCTGGCTACATGCAGTACTTC
v_gene: TRBV7-9; len: 12; abundance: .; d_gene: .; j_gene: TRBJ2-5; CDR3aa: CASSTVQETQYF; CDR3nt: TGTGCCAGCTCAACCGTTCAAGAGACCCAGTACTTC
v_gene: TRBV9; len: 16; abundance: .; d_gene: TRBD2; j_gene: TRBJ2-5; CDR3aa: CASSTTTGGALETQYF; CDR3nt: TGTGCCAGCAGCACCACTACGGGGGGGGCCCTAGAGACCCAGTACTTC
v_gene: TRBV14; len: 20; abundance: .; d_gene: TRBD2; j_gene: TRBJ2-5; CDR3aa: CASSHGSGADGSLAGETQYF; CDR3nt: TGTGCCAGCAGCCACGGATCAGGGGCAGACGGGTCGCTAGCGGGAGAGACCCAGTACTTC
v_gene: TRBV4-2; len: 13; abundance: .; d_gene: .; j_gene: TRBJ1-2; CDR3aa: CASSLEGRDGYTF; CDR3nt: TGTGCCAGCAGCTTGGAAGGACGGGATGGCTACACCTTC
v_gene: TRBV2; len: 13; abundance: .; d_gene: .; j_gene: TRBJ2-2; CDR3aa: CASKGGGPGELFF; CDR3nt: TGTGCCAGCAAAGGGGGAGGGCCCGGGGAGCTGTTTTTT
v_gene: TRBV2; len: 12; abundance: .; d_gene: .; j_gene: TRBJ2-1; CDR3aa: CASSDFYNEQFF; CDR3nt: TGTGCCAGCAGTGATTTCTACAATGAGCAGTTCTTC
v_gene: TRBV5-1; len: 18; abundance: .; d_gene: TRBD1; j_gene: TRBJ2-1; CDR3aa: CASSLARGRVSSYNEQFF; CDR3nt: TGCGCCAGCAGCTTGGCCAGGGGGCGGGTGTCGTCCTACAATGAGCAGTTCTTC
v_gene: TRBV7-2; len: 15; abundance: once; d_gene: .; j_gene: TRBJ1-5; CDR3aa: CASSLERGSNQPQHF; CDR3nt: TGTGCCAGCAGCTTAGAGAGGGGTAGCAATCAGCCCCAGCATTTT
v_gene: TRBV7-2; len: 17; abundance: .; d_gene: TRBD2; j_gene: TRBJ2-7; CDR3aa: CASSYRGGGLAISEQYF; CDR3nt: TGTGCCAGCAGCTACCGGGGTGGGGGACTAGCGATCTCCGAGCAGTACTTC
v_gene: TRBV5-4; len: 17; abundance: .; d_gene: TRBD2; j_gene: TRBJ2-3; CDR3aa: CASSSPKAGDITDTQYF; CDR3nt: TGTGCCAGCAGCTCCCCAAAAGCGGGAGACATCACAGATACGCAGTATTTT
v_gene: TRBV2; len: 13; abundance: .; d_gene: .; j_gene: TRBJ1-1; CDR3aa: CATTLGLNTEAFF; CDR3nt: TGTGCCACTACCCTGGGGTTGAACACTGAAGCTTTCTTT
v_gene: TRBV5-6; len: 14; abundance: few; d_gene: .; j_gene: TRBJ1-6; CDR3aa: CASSATAENSPLHF; CDR3nt: TGTGCCAGCAGCGCGACAGCGGAGAATTCACCCCTCCACTTT
v_gene: TRBV30; len: 16; abundance: .; d_gene: .; j_gene: TRBJ2-6; CDR3aa: CAWTWTLFSGANVLTF; CDR3nt: TGTGCCTGGACCTGGACCCTTTTCTCTGGGGCCAACGTCCTGACTTTC
v_gene: TRBV6-1; len: 18; abundance: .; d_gene: TRBD1; j_gene: TRBJ2-3; CDR3aa: CASSEARFGTGFADTQYF; CDR3nt: TGTGCCAGCAGTGAAGCCCGGTTTGGGACAGGGTTCGCAGATACGCAGTATTTT
v_gene: TRBV7-6; len: 15; abundance: .; d_gene: TRBD1; j_gene: TRBJ2-3; CDR3aa: CASSLVTGSTDTQYF; CDR3nt: TGTGCCAGCAGCTTAGTGACAGGGAGCACAGATACGCAGTATTTT
v_gene: TRBV10-1; len: 17; abundance: .; d_gene: .; j_gene: TRBJ1-6; CDR3aa: CASSESYPGSINSPLHF; CDR3nt: TGCGCCAGCAGTGAGTCTTATCCAGGATCGATAAATTCACCCCTCCACTTT
v_gene: TRBV6-1; len: 14; abundance: .; d_gene: .; j_gene: TRBJ2-2; CDR3aa: CASRESARAGELFF; CDR3nt: TGTGCCAGCAGGGAGAGCGCGAGGGCCGGGGAGCTGTTTTTT
v_gene: TRBV15; len: 12; abundance: .; d_gene: .; j_gene: TRBJ2-7; CDR3aa: CATSRGGSEQYF; CDR3nt: TGTGCCACCAGCAGAGGGGGATCCGAGCAGTACTTC
v_gene: TRBV19; len: 15; abundance: .; d_gene: TRBD2; j_gene: TRBJ2-5; CDR3aa: CASSPGLGEGETQYF; CDR3nt: TGTGCCAGTAGTCCGGGACTAGGAGAAGGGGAGACCCAGTACTTC
v_gene: TRBV7-9; len: 14; abundance: few; d_gene: .; j_gene: TRBJ1-5; CDR3aa: CASSLWGGNQPQHF; CDR3nt: TGTGCCAGCAGCTTATGGGGAGGCAATCAGCCCCAGCATTTT
v_gene: TRBV30; len: 14; abundance: .; d_gene: TRBD1; j_gene: TRBJ2-5; CDR3aa: CAWSVQGVQETQYF; CDR3nt: TGTGCCTGGAGCGTCCAGGGGGTCCAAGAGACCCAGTACTTC
v_gene: TRBV10-2; len: 22; abundance: .; d_gene: .; j_gene: TRBJ1-5; CDR3aa: CASSELRGKKGKEDYSNQPQHF; CDR3nt: TGCGCCAGCAGTGAGCTACGAGGAAAGAAGGGGAAGGAGGATTATAGCAATCAGCCCCAGCATTTT
v_gene: TRBV2; len: 19; abundance: .; d_gene: .; j_gene: TRBJ1-2; CDR3aa: CASSEEGLGSLIANYGYTF; CDR3nt: TGTGCCAGCAGTGAAGAAGGTCTGGGGTCACTGATAGCTAACTATGGCTACACCTTC
v_gene: TRBV30; len: 14; abundance: .; d_gene: .; j_gene: TRBJ1-2; CDR3aa: CAWSPTQGLRGYTF; CDR3nt: TGTGCCTGGAGTCCGACTCAGGGATTGAGGGGCTACACCTTC
v_gene: TRBV2; len: 17; abundance: few; d_gene: .; j_gene: TRBJ2-1; CDR3aa: CASSEPPSALSYNEQFF; CDR3nt: TGTGCCAGCAGTGAACCTCCTAGCGCTCTCTCCTACAATGAGCAGTTCTTC
v_gene: TRBV18; len: 17; abundance: .; d_gene: .; j_gene: TRBJ2-2; CDR3aa: CASSPPGKTANTGELFF; CDR3nt: TGTGCCAGCTCACCACCGGGGAAGACAGCGAACACCGGGGAGCTGTTTTTT
v_gene: TRBV14; len: 12; abundance: .; d_gene: .; j_gene: TRBJ2-5; CDR3aa: CASSRTASTQYF; CDR3nt: TGTGCCAGCAGCCGGACCGCTTCGACCCAGTACTTC
v_gene: TRBV6-5; len: 13; abundance: .; d_gene: .; j_gene: TRBJ1-1; CDR3aa: CASSTLAYTEAFF; CDR3nt: TGTGCCAGCAGTACACTAGCGTACACTGAAGCTTTCTTT
v_gene: TRBV7-8; len: 19; abundance: .; d_gene: TRBD1; j_gene: TRBJ1-5; CDR3aa: CASSLRRTKGQVPNQPQHF; CDR3nt: TGTGCCAGCAGCTTAAGGAGGACGAAGGGACAGGTCCCTAATCAGCCCCAGCATTTT
v_gene: TRBV19; len: 13; abundance: .; d_gene: TRBD1; j_gene: TRBJ1-2; CDR3aa: CASAPGQGAGYTF; CDR3nt: TGTGCCAGCGCCCCGGGACAGGGAGCGGGCTACACCTTC
v_gene: TRBV30; len: 13; abundance: few; d_gene: TRBD1; j_gene: TRBJ1-5; CDR3aa: CAWARGMNQPQHF; CDR3nt: TGTGCCTGGGCCAGGGGGATGAATCAGCCCCAGCATTTT
v_gene: TRBV27; len: 18; abundance: .; d_gene: TRBD2; j_gene: TRBJ2-6; CDR3aa: CASRGTSGSYSGANVLTF; CDR3nt: TGTGCCAGCAGGGGGACTAGCGGGTCGTACTCTGGGGCCAACGTCCTGACTTTC
v_gene: TRBV30; len: 13; abundance: .; d_gene: .; j_gene: TRBJ1-5; CDR3aa: CAGGAQANQPQHF; CDR3nt: TGTGCCGGGGGGGCACAGGCGAATCAGCCCCAGCATTTT
v_gene: TRBV5-4; len: 14; abundance: .; d_gene: TRBD1; j_gene: TRBJ1-6; CDR3aa: CASSRDSYNSPLHF; CDR3nt: TGCGCCAGCAGCCGGGACAGTTATAATTCACCCCTCCACTTT
v_gene: TRBV10-3; len: 16; abundance: .; d_gene: TRBD1; j_gene: TRBJ2-1; CDR3aa: CAISGTAGTGYNEQFF; CDR3nt: TGTGCCATCAGTGGGACCGCAGGGACAGGCTACAATGAGCAGTTCTTC
v_gene: TRBV4-1; len: 16; abundance: .; d_gene: .; j_gene: TRBJ2-7; CDR3aa: CASSQPSAGLSYEQYF; CDR3nt: TGCGCCAGCAGCCAACCAAGCGCGGGGTTGTCCTACGAGCAGTACTTC
v_gene: TRBV6-5; len: 14; abundance: once; d_gene: .; j_gene: TRBJ2-7; CDR3aa: CASSYDAGSYEQYF; CDR3nt: TGTGCCAGCAGTTATGACGCCGGGTCCTACGAGCAGTACTTC
v_gene: TRBV6-1; len: 13; abundance: .; d_gene: .; j_gene: TRBJ1-1; CDR3aa: CASTGQRNTEAFF; CDR3nt: TGTGCCAGCACCGGACAGCGGAACACTGAAGCTTTCTTT
v_gene: TRBV30; len: 14; abundance: .; d_gene: TRBD1; j_gene: TRBJ1-4; CDR3aa: CAWRTGANKEKLFF; CDR3nt: TGTGCCTGGAGGACAGGGGCTAACAAGGAAAAACTGTTTTTT
v_gene: TRBV18; len: 19; abundance: .; d_gene: TRBD2; j_gene: TRBJ2-7; CDR3aa: CASSPRGLVGGGQGYEQYF; CDR3nt: TGTGCCAGCTCACCCCGCGGACTAGTGGGAGGCGGCCAGGGCTACGAGCAGTACTTC
v_gene: TRBV21-1; len: 15; abundance: .; d_gene: .; j_gene: TRBJ1-1; CDR3aa: CASSKEKRMNTEAFF; CDR3nt: TGTGCCAGCAGCAAAGAGAAGCGGATGAACACTGAAGCTTTCTTT
v_gene: TRBV2; len: 14; abundance: .; d_gene: .; j_gene: TRBJ1-5; CDR3aa: CASSEVQGGQPQHF; CDR3nt: TGTGCCAGCAGTGAGGTCCAGGGCGGCCAGCCCCAGCATTTT
v_gene: TRBV5-6; len: 17; abundance: .; d_gene: TRBD1; j_gene: TRBJ1-1; CDR3aa: CASAQDRGHLIGTEAFF; CDR3nt: TGTGCCAGCGCACAGGACAGGGGACATTTGATAGGCACTGAAGCTTTCTTT
v_gene: TRBV7-2; len: 13; abundance: .; d_gene: .; j_gene: TRBJ2-7; CDR3aa: CASSLVSLHEQYF; CDR3nt: TGTGCCAGCAGCTTAGTGAGTTTACACGAGCAGTACTTC
v_gene: TRBV30; len: 14; abundance: .; d_gene: TRBD2; j_gene: TRBJ2-1; CDR3aa: CAFPLAGENNEQFF; CDR3nt: TGTGCCTTTCCATTGGCGGGAGAGAACAATGAGCAGTTCTTC
v_gene: TRBV6-1; len: 13; abundance: .; d_gene: .; j_gene: TRBJ1-5; CDR3aa: CASSLDSYQPQHF; CDR3nt: TGTGCCAGCAGTCTGGACAGTTATCAGCCCCAGCATTTT
v_gene: TRBV28; len: 14; abundance: .; d_gene: .; j_gene: TRBJ1-6; CDR3aa: CASTRGAVSSPLHF; CDR3nt: TGTGCCAGCACCCGAGGGGCGGTGAGCTCACCCCTCCACTTT